The T cell receptor (beta chain) under discussion was sequenced for a study of PD-L1 blockade in urothelial cancer. Study background: Most patients, about 85% of the 29, were males with bladder-origin cancer.

Indicated time point: pretreatment peripheral blood. Urothelial carcinoma affected the patients, and it was locally advanced or metastatic. The repertoire was sequenced with immunoSEQ multiplex PCR; TCRdb's copy has only in-frame clones and lacks some. Of 50,000 to 55,000 clones listed, approximately 80% are singletons. Germline CDR1 reads SGHDN; CDR2 reads FVKESK. The length of the CDR3 is 14 residues. V lost 4 bases to trimming and J lost 0 bases, with 9 bases between them. The starting material was PBMCs, obtained around atezolizumab (anti-PD-L1) treatment. The clonotype was recovered from a man between 50 and 59 years old with urothelial cancer. This chain joins TRBV14 and TRBJ1-1; D is perhaps TRBD1 (6 bases). Written as DNA, the CDR3 is TGTGCCAGCAGCCTGCGGACAGTGAACACTGAAGCTTTCTTT. Amino acid sequence: CASSLRTVNTEAFF.